What follows are 7 T cell receptor beta chains derived from one specimen sequenced in a study of shared clonotypes between healthy human individuals. Naive CD8 cells lacked CD45RO, underwent positive selection for CCR7 and left out terminally differentiated effector memory CD45RA+ cells. Data came from immunoSEQ multiplex PCR; TCRdb stores just in-frame clones and leaves some out. The data hold 800,000 or so clones, with approximately 97% observed a single time. The source material was naive CD8+ T cells sorted from blood. Receptor source: a man aged 25 to 45 in good health.

The chain has TRBV12-5 and TRBJ2-2, with a tentative D call TRBD1 (7 bases). Between the trimmed V and J ends, which lost 7 bases and 5 bases, there was a span of 8 bases. Looked up from germline, CDR1 is LGHNT and CDR2 is FRNRAP. The CDR3 is 12 residues long. The CDR3: CASAGGTGELFF. The CDR3 DNA is TGTGCTAGTGCAGGGGGGACCGGGGAGCTGTTTTTT.

This chain links TRBV7-9 with TRBJ2-3; weak D call: TRBD1 (6 bases). The CDR3 totals 17 residues. Germline values: CDR1 SEHNR, CDR2 FQNEAQ (reference sequence). Trimming stripped 6 bases from V and 2 bases from J, with 21 bases between. CDR3 sequence (DNA): TGTGCCAGCAGTTCGGGACATGGGAACATAGTCACAGATACGCAGTATTTT. This sequence encodes CASSSGHGNIVTDTQYF.

A remark on this clone: In the same sample, other DNA sequences code for this CDR3. The chain carries TRBV5-6 and TRBJ2-7; D remains ambiguous. Between the trimmed V and J ends, which lost 2 bases and 3 bases, there was a span of 9 bases. The germline CDR1 and CDR2 sequences are SGHDT and YYEEEE. This CDR3 spans 13 amino acids. CDR3 nucleotides: TGTGCCAGCAGCTTTTTTCCAAGCTACGAGCAGTACTTC. As protein: CASSFFPSYEQYF.

As regards this clone: Within the sample, other DNA sequences also encode this same CDR3. CDR3 region: CASSRGHTEAFF. DNA for the CDR3: TGTGCCAGCAGCCGCGGGCACACTGAAGCTTTCTTT. The V gene is TRBV5-8, the J gene TRBJ1-1; D remains ambiguous. The CDR3 has 12 residues. In germline, CDR1 is SGHTS, CDR2 YDEGEE. The V end lost 4 bases, the J end lost 3 bases, and 7 bases lay between the germline ends.

The rearrangement links TRBV6-1 to TRBJ1-1; D perhaps matches TRBD1 (5 bases). The CDR3 is 13 amino acids. Trimming cost V 6 bases and J 3 bases, with 11 bases left between them. Germline CDR1 MNHNS, CDR2 SASEGT. The CDR3 DNA sequence: TGTGCCAGCAGAGACGACAGTTACACTGAAGCTTTCTTT. The encoded protein is CASRDDSYTEAFF.

The gene calls are TRBV27 and TRBJ2-7; unclear D gene. CDR3 size: 10 residues. The V end lost 6 bases, the J end lost 1 base, and 1 base lay between the germline ends. Germline values: CDR1 MNHEY, CDR2 SMNVEV (reference sequence). The CDR3: CASRSYEQYF. CDR3 in DNA: TGTGCCAGCAGATCCTACGAGCAGTACTTC.

The V gene is TRBV9, the J gene TRBJ2-7; 11 bases agree with TRBD2. There are 15 residues in the CDR3. Trimming at V came to 4 bases and at J to 3 bases, leaving 6 bases not matched to a gene. Germline V CDR1 and CDR2: SGDLS, YYNGEE. The CDR3 region is CASSPGTSGYYEQYF. The DNA of the CDR3 is TGTGCCAGCAGCCCCGGGACTAGCGGATACTACGAGCAGTACTTC.